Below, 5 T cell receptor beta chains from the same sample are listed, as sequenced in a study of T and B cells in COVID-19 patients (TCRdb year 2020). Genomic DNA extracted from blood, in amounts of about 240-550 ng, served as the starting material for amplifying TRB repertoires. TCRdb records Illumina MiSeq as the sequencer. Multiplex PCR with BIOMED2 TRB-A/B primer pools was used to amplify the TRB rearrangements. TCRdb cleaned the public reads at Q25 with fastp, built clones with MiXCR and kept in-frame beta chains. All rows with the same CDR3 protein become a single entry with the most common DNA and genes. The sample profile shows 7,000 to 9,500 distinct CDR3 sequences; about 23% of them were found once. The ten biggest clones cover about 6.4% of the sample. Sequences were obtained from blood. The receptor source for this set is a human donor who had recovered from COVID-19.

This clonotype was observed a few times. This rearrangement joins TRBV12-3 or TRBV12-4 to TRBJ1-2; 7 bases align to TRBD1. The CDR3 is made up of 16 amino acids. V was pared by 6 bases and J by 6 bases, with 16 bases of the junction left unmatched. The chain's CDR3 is CASSPGQPMLLDGYTF. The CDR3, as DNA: TGTGCCAGCAGCCCGGGACAGCCAATGCTCCTAGATGGCTACACCTTC.

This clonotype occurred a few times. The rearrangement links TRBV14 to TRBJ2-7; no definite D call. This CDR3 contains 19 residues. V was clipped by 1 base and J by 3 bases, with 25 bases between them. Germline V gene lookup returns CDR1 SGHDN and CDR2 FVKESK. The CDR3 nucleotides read TGTGCCAGCAGCCAAGGATGGTCTGGGGTGGGTGGATACGGCTACGAGCAGTACTTC. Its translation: CASSQGWSGVGGYGYEQYF.

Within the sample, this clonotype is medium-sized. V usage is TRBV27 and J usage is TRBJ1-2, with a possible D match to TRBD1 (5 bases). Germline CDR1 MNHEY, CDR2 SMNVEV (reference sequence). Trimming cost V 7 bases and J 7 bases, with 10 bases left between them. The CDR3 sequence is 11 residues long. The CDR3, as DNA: TGTGCCAGCAACCCAGGGCTTGGCTACACCTTC. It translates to CASNPGLGYTF.

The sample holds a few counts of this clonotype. This CDR3 reads CASSLGGGSYEQYF. The CDR3 coding sequence is TGTGCCAGCAGCTTAGGGGGCGGGTCCTACGAGCAGTACTTC. This chain links TRBV7-9 with TRBJ2-7; tentatively, D is TRBD1 or TRBD2 (5 bases each). This CDR3 has 14 residues. Germline loops: CDR1 SEHNR, CDR2 FQNEAQ (reference sequence). Trimming took 1 base from V and 1 from J, leaving 8 bases between them.

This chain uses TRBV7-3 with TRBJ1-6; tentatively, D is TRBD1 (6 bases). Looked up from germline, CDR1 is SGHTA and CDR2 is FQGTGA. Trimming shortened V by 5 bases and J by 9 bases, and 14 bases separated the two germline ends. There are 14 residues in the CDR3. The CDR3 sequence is CASSLSGHSSPLHF. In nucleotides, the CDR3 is TGTGCCAGCAGCCTATCGGGACACTCTTCACCCCTCCACTTT.